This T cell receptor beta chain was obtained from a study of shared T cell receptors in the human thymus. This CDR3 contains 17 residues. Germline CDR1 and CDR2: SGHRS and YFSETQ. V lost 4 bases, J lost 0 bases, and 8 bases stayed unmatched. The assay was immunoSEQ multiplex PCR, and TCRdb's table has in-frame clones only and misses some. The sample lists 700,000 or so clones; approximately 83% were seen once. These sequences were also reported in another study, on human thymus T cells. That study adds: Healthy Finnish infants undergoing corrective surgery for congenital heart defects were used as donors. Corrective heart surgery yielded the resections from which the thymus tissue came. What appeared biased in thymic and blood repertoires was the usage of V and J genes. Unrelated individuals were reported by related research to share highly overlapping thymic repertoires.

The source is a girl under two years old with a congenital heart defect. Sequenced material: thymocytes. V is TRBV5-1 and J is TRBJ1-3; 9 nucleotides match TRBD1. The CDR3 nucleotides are TGCGCCAGCAGCGGTCCCGGGACAGGGACCTCTGGAAACACCATATATTTT. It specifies CASSGPGTGTSGNTIYF.